The 27 T cell receptor beta chains given below trace back to one sample, sequenced in a study of T-cell memory formation after mild COVID-19. TCRdb reprocessed the 5' RACE reads via MiXCR and lists one record per CDR3 protein. Seen here are about 430,000 distinct CDR3 sequences, more than 20% observed once, and the top ten hold about 8.7%. The source material was PBMCs or a T cell subset sorted from them (not recorded which). The receptors were gathered from an adult woman who had mild COVID-19 (a few samples of this study predate the infection). Cell type and time point are not known.

A few counts support this clonotype. J is TRBJ2-7 and V is TRBV24-1; no clear D gene. This CDR3 comprises 11 residues. Germline-derived CDR1 and CDR2 are KGHDR and SFDVKD. Between the trimmed V and J ends, which lost 9 bases and 6 bases, there was a span of 11 bases. The CDR3 here is CATGLGGEQYF. The CDR3 DNA reads as TGTGCCACCGGTCTAGGTGGCGAGCAGTACTTC.

The genes are TRBV29-1 and TRBJ1-2; D uncertain. V was pared by 1 base and J by 9 bases, with 15 bases between. Germline V gene lookup returns CDR1 SQVTM and CDR2 ANQGSEA. The CDR3 runs 13 residues. This CDR3 is CSVEAFGDHRYTF. The CDR3 coding sequence is TGCAGCGTTGAAGCCTTCGGCGACCATCGCTACACCTTC.

The chain carries TRBV7-6 and TRBJ1-6; D remains unclear. This CDR3 region has 17 residues. CDR1 is SGHVS, CDR2 FNYEAQ, per germline. V lost 0 bases to trimming and J lost 0 bases, with 9 bases between them. The CDR3: CASSLAHEDSYNSPLHF. The CDR3 nucleotides read TGTGCCAGCAGCTTAGCGCACGAGGACTCCTATAATTCACCCCTCCACTTT. The full variable domain, completed using reference TRBV7-6 and TRBJ1-6, is GAGVSQSPRYKVTKRGQDVALRCDPISGHVSLYWYRQALGQGPEFLTYFNYEAQQDKSGLPNDRFSAERPEGSISTLTIQRTEQRDSAMYRCASSLAHEDSYNSPLHFGNGTRLTVT.

This sequence joins TRBV27 and TRBJ2-7; D may be TRBD1 (5 bases). The CDR3 totals 14 residues. Germline CDR1 and CDR2: MNHEY and SMNVEV (reference sequence). The V and J ends lost 4 bases and 0 bases respectively, with 10 bases between them. CDR3 region: CASSYRKISYEQYF. For the CDR3, the DNA is TGTGCCAGCAGTTACAGGAAGATCTCCTACGAGCAGTACTTC.

The rearrangement links TRBV4-1 to TRBJ1-1; 8 nucleotides match TRBD1. V lost 6 bases and J lost 1; bases outside the gene matches: 4. The germline CDR1 and CDR2 sequences are MGHRA and YSYEKL. This CDR3 region has 14 residues. The chain's CDR3 is CASRNRGENTEAFF. In nucleotides, the CDR3 is TGCGCCAGCAGAAACAGGGGGGAGAACACTGAAGCTTTCTTT.

This clonotype was detected a few times. The chain carries TRBV11-3 and TRBJ2-1; TRBD2 matches 7 bases. Germline CDR1 and CDR2: SGHNT and YENEEA. The CDR3 totals 16 residues. V lost 4 bases to trimming and J lost 10 bases; unmatched junction nucleotides: 16. Here the CDR3 DNA reads TGTGCCAGCAGCTCAACCGTGGGACTACCATCCTTAGAGCAGTTCTTC. It yields the protein CASSSTVGLPSLEQFF.

This clonotype appeared a few times. Here the CDR3 reads CASSLTGLAGDMGQETQYF. DNA of the CDR3: TGTGCCAGCAGCTTAACCGGGCTAGCGGGAGATATGGGGCAAGAGACCCAGTACTTC. The genes are TRBV7-3 and TRBJ2-5, with 10 nucleotides matching TRBD2. There are 19 residues in the CDR3. CDR1 and CDR2 from the germline V gene are SGHTA and FQGTGA. Germline trimming cut 0 bases from V and 2 bases from J; bases unmatched to any gene: 12.

The chain uses TRBV7-9 and TRBJ2-7; weak D call: TRBD1 (6 bases). Germline CDR1 and CDR2: SEHNR and FQNEAQ (reference sequence). The CDR3 totals 13 residues. V dropped 5 bases and J dropped 9 bases, with 17 bases sitting between them. The CDR3 nucleotides are TGTGCCAGCAGCCACGTGGGGGCAGATGGGCAGTACTTC. Encoded protein: CASSHVGADGQYF.

This clonotype was detected many times. This chain links TRBV27 with TRBJ2-7, with D maybe TRBD2 (5 bases). V lost 5 bases and J lost 4, with 9 bases in between. The germline V gene has CDR1 MNHEY and CDR2 SMNVEV (reference sequence). This CDR3 spans 12 amino acids. This CDR3 reads CASSPPGYEQYF. The DNA for the CDR3 is TGTGCCAGCAGTCCCCCGGGGTACGAGCAGTACTTC.

The chain carries TRBV29-1 and TRBJ2-7; D not certain. The V end was cut by 4 bases, the J end by 4 bases, with 11 bases between. There are 12 residues in the CDR3. Per the germline V gene, CDR1 is SQVTM and CDR2 is ANQGSEA. CDR3 in DNA: TGCAGCGTTGGAACCCCTACGTACGAGCAGTACTTC. Translated, it gives CSVGTPTYEQYF.

There are a few counts of this clonotype. CDR3 in DNA: TGTGCCAGCAGCTTAGTTGTAGGGCGAGGCTACACCTTC. Encoded protein: CASSLVVGRGYTF. The V gene is TRBV11-2, the J gene TRBJ1-2; D gene unclear. CDR1 and CDR2 from the germline V gene are SGHAT and FQNNGV. Trimming took 1 base from V and 8 from J, leaving 11 bases between them. CDR3 length: 13 residues.

This sequence joins TRBV4-2 and TRBJ2-7; D ambiguous. The CDR3 is 13 amino acids. Germline V gives CDR1 LGHNA, CDR2 YNFKEQ. The V end was cut by 1 base, the J end by 6 bases, with 10 bases between. The CDR3 DNA is TGTGCCAGCAGCCAAGGGAATGCCGTCGAGCAGTACTTC. This codes for CASSQGNAVEQYF.

This clonotype was seen a handful of times. The V and J genes are TRBV5-1 and TRBJ2-5; 15 nucleotides match TRBD2. This CDR3 contains 17 residues. The V and J ends lost 0 bases and 2 bases, in that order; junction bases with no gene match: 2. CDR1 is SGHRS and CDR2 is YFSETQ in the germline V gene. CDR3 bases: TGCGCCAGCAGCTTGGCCGGACTAGCGGGGGGGCAAGAGACCCAGTACTTC. Residues: CASSLAGLAGGQETQYF.

This clonotype was seen only a few times. The chain recombines TRBV12-3 or TRBV12-4 with TRBJ1-2, with TRBD1 identical over 7 bases. CDR3 length: 14 residues. J lost 2 bases, V lost 6 bases, and 6 bases had no gene match. CDR3 protein: CASSQGQLNYGYTF. The CDR3 nucleotides are TGTGCCAGCAGCCAGGGACAGTTAAACTATGGCTACACCTTC.

The rearrangement joins TRBV5-4 to TRBJ1-1; no reliable D call. CDR3 length: 14 amino acids. V was clipped by 0 bases and J by 1 base, with 7 bases between them. Per the germline V gene, CDR1 is SGHNT and CDR2 is YYREEE (reference sequence). The CDR3 sequence is CASSLVAENTEAFF. The DNA for the CDR3 is TGTGCCAGCAGCTTGGTGGCAGAGAACACTGAAGCTTTCTTT.

This clonotype was counted only a few times. The V call is TRBV20-1, the J call TRBJ1-5, with unresolved D. Trimming shortened V by 7 bases and J by 1 base, and 14 bases separated the two germline ends. Looked up from germline, CDR1 is DFQATT and CDR2 is SNEGSKA (reference sequence). The length of the CDR3 is 14 residues. The CDR3 reads CSVRSFESNQPQHF. DNA for the CDR3: TGCAGTGTTCGGAGCTTCGAGAGCAATCAGCCCCAGCATTTT.

The sample holds a few counts of this clonotype. The chain is built from TRBV18 and TRBJ2-1; 9 bases match TRBD1. Germline CDR1 is KGHSH and CDR2 is LQKENI. With V trimmed by 0 bases and J by 6 bases, 6 bases remained unmatched. The CDR3 loop spans 16 amino acids. The CDR3 is CASSPPMVQGANEQFF. The CDR3 coding sequence is TGTGCCAGCTCACCACCGATGGTACAGGGGGCCAATGAGCAGTTCTTC.

This clonotype was observed a handful of times. The chain uses TRBV5-1 and TRBJ1-1, with 7 bases aligning to TRBD1. The V gene end was trimmed by 4 bases and the J gene end by 4 bases; junction bases not matched to a gene: 4. Germline lookup yields CDR1 SGHRS and CDR2 YFSETQ. The CDR3 loop spans 13 amino acids. In DNA, the CDR3 is TGCGCCAGCAGCCGAACAGGGGTCACTGAAGCTTTCTTT. It specifies CASSRTGVTEAFF.

This clonotype showed up many times. J is TRBJ2-5 and V is TRBV7-9, with TRBD2 matching 7 bases. With V trimmed by 3 bases and J by 1 base, 5 bases remained unmatched. This CDR3 is built from 15 residues. Germline assignment: CDR1 SEHNR and CDR2 FQNEAQ (reference sequence). Written as DNA, the CDR3 is TGTGCCAGCAGCTTTTGGGGGGGTCCCCAAGAGACCCAGTACTTC. Its protein is CASSFWGGPQETQYF.

This clonotype occurred a few times. V and J are TRBV9 and TRBJ2-1; 10 nucleotides align to TRBD2. Germline V gene sequence: CDR1 SGDLS, CDR2 YYNGEE. The CDR3 contains 15 residues. Germline trimming cut 3 bases from V and 8 bases from J; bases unmatched to any gene: 8. Here the CDR3 reads CASSDSSGSWDEQFF. In DNA, the CDR3 is TGTGCCAGCAGCGACTCTAGCGGGAGTTGGGATGAGCAGTTCTTC.

This clonotype was recorded a few times. The rearrangement links TRBV5-1 to TRBJ1-5; 7 bases align to TRBD1. This CDR3 has 15 residues. Germline assignment: CDR1 SGHRS and CDR2 YFSETQ. V lost 5 bases to trimming and J lost 0 bases; unmatched junction nucleotides: 5. CDR3 protein: CASREGQNSNQPQHF. In DNA form, the CDR3 reads TGCGCCAGCAGAGAGGGACAGAATAGCAATCAGCCCCAGCATTTT.

J is TRBJ2-7 and V is TRBV19; 8 bases are shared with TRBD2. The germline V gene encodes CDR1 LNHDA and CDR2 SQIVND (reference sequence). The CDR3 loop spans 15 amino acids. V lost 3 bases to trimming and J lost 3 bases; unmatched junction nucleotides: 7. CDR3 protein: CASSITSGRSYEQYF. DNA of the CDR3: TGTGCCAGTAGTATCACTAGCGGAAGGAGCTACGAGCAGTACTTC.

This clonotype appeared a single time. This rearrangement joins TRBV29-1 to TRBJ2-3; a weak D match, TRBD1 (6 bases). The CDR3 length is 13 residues. V was cut by 3 bases and J by 4 bases, with 11 bases left in between. Germline V lookup: CDR1 SQVTM, CDR2 ANQGSEA. The CDR3 coding sequence is TGCAGCGTTGATGGGGGCCGGGCAGATACGCAGTATTTT. Protein sequence: CSVDGGRADTQYF.

This clonotype was seen a handful of times. The gene calls are TRBV12-3 or TRBV12-4 and TRBJ2-7; D not certain. The V end lost 7 bases, the J end lost 0 bases, and 16 bases lay between the germline ends. CDR3 length: 15 amino acids. The CDR3 loop reads CASTHGQGYSYEQYF. CDR3 coding DNA: TGTGCCAGCACCCACGGGCAAGGGTACTCCTACGAGCAGTACTTC.

The chain uses TRBV5-1 and TRBJ1-4, with D tentatively TRBD1 (5 bases). This CDR3 has 14 residues. The ends were cut back, 4 bases at V and 8 bases at J, with 15 bases in the middle. The germline V gene has CDR1 SGHRS and CDR2 YFSETQ. CDR3 loop: CASSHGGWEEKLFF. CDR3 DNA: TGCGCCAGCAGCCACGGGGGATGGGAGGAAAAACTGTTTTTT. The variable domain in full, completed from reference TRBV5-1 and TRBJ1-4, reads KAGVTQTPRYLIKTRGQQVTLSCSPISGHRSVSWYQQTPGQGLQFLFEYFSETQRNKGNFPGRFSGRQFSNSRSEMNVSTLELGDSALYLCASSHGGWEEKLFFGSGTQLSVL.

V is TRBV7-2 and J is TRBJ2-3, with D possibly TRBD2 on 5 matching bases. Germline CDR1 reads SGHTA; CDR2 reads FQGNSA. The CDR3 totals 14 residues. The germline V and J ends were trimmed by 5 bases and 6 bases, with 15 bases remaining between them. The CDR3 region is CASSRRTLTDTQYF. For the CDR3, the DNA is TGTGCCAGCAGCCGGAGGACTCTAACGGATACGCAGTATTTT.

V usage is TRBV4-2 and J usage is TRBJ2-1; D is uncertain. V was shortened by 0 bases and J by 8 bases, with 8 bases between the two germline ends. CDR3 length: 13 amino acids. Looked up from germline, CDR1 is LGHNA and CDR2 is YNFKEQ. The CDR3 bases are TGTGCCAGCAGCCAAGAGGCCATCTATGAGCAGTTCTTC. This sequence encodes CASSQEAIYEQFF.